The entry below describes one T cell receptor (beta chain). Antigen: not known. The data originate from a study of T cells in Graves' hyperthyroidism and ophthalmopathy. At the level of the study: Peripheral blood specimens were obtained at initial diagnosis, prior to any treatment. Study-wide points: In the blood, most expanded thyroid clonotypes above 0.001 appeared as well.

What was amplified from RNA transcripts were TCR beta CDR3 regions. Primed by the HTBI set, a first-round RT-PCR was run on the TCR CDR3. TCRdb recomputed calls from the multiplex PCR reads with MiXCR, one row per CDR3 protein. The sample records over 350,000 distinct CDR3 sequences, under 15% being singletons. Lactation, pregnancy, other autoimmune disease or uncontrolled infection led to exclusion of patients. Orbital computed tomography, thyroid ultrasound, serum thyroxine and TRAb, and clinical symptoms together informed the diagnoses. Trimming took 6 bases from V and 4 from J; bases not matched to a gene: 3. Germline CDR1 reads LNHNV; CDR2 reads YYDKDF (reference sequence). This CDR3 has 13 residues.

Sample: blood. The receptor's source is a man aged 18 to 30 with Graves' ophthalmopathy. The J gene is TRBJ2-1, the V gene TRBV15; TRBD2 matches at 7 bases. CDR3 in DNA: TGTGCCACCAGGAGGGGACTATACAATGAGCAGTTCTTC. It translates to CATRRGLYNEQFF.